This T cell receptor (beta chain) was documented in a study of T-cell memory formation after mild COVID-19 (dated by TCRdb to about 2021). About the study as a whole: TCR sequence clusters from the two donors were found to be largely donor specific. Longitudinal TCRalpha and TCRbeta repertoire sequencing tracked T-cell clones expanding and contracting after mild COVID-19 in two donors. The cohort comprised two young, previously healthy adult volunteers, one female and one male. Findings and caveats that apply to the study as a whole: SARS-CoV-2 specificity of the second-wave clones peaking on day 37 was not confirmed. Some responding clones were found in pre-infection memory, which suggests that pre-existing cross-reactive memory T cells took part in the SARS-CoV-2 response. Contracting CD4+ clones appeared mostly in the CM and EM memory subsets, whereas CD8+ clones were enriched in EMRA. Only a couple of mild cases were covered by the study, and larger cohorts that include severe cases with pre-infection samples were considered necessary. From day 15 to 85, contracting clones showed balanced CD4/CD8 phenotypes, whereas a second wave of clones that expanded from day 15 to 37 leaned towards CD4+.

Ficoll-Paque density gradient centrifugation was the method used to isolate PBMCs. As to this clonotype: Its specific antigen is unknown. No base quality information exists; no much larger clone differs at one position.

The instrument was an Illumina NovaSeq 6000. TCRalpha and TCRbeta cDNA libraries were built by 5'RACE with constant-segment primers, adding sample barcodes and unique molecular identifiers. Trizol reagent was used to extract RNA from every sample. Libraries were amplified in two PCR steps, with a second sample barcode and Illumina TruSeq adapters added in the second step. The libraries were sequenced on an Illumina NovaSeq using 2 x 150 bp paired-end reads. The authors' analysis ran thus. With migec v1.2.7, reads were demultiplexed and then collapsed into UMI-guided consensus sequences. With mixcr v2.1.11, UMI consensuses were aligned to TRA and TRB V and J templates and assembled into clonotypes. Expanded or contracted clonotypes were those called significant by both edgeR and NoisET, with noise models trained on biological replicates. For edgeR calls, a false discovery rate-adjusted p below 0.01 and a log2 fold-change threshold of 1 were applied. As an exploratory analysis of dynamics, PCA with hierarchical clustering was applied to max-normalized trajectories of the 1000 most abundant clonotypes. The CD4 or CD8 phenotype of responding clones was assigned using the separately sequenced CD4+ and CD8+ repertoires. TCRdb's own reprocessing of the public reads used fastp at Q25 and MiXCR and kept productive beta chains. Rows are combined by CDR3 protein, so each entry shows the most common genes and DNA. TCRdb's processing, not the study's, gives the V and J calls here. The sample table holds fewer than 250,000 distinct CDR3 sequences, of which roughly 10% were seen once. The ten largest clones represent around 3.3% of the sample.

Sequenced: PBMCs or a T cell subset sorted from them (not recorded which). The source of this sequence is a man aged 18 to 35 who had mild COVID-19 (a few samples of this study predate the infection). The sample titles of this study are shuffled in the database, so cell type and time point are left out; the donor was told from shared clones.

At the DNA level, the sequence is TGTGCCAGCAGCTCCCCCGGGAGCTATGGCTACACCTTC. The translation is CASSSPGSYGYTF. Recombination joined TRBV5-5 with TRBJ1-2; the D gene is not confidently resolved. Inclusive of the bounding cysteine and phenylalanine, the CDR3 is 13 residues long. Just CDR3 DNA is preserved here, 39 bases in frame from base 1. The germline V gene (reference sequence) sets CDR1 to SGHKS and CDR2 to YYEKEE. Trimming takes 3 bases from V and 4 bases from J, and the germline ends sit 10 bases apart.